The subject of this entry is one T cell receptor beta chain. Its antigen is currently unknown. Repertoires were generated with immunoSEQ multiplex PCR, while TCRdb's copy carries only in-frame clones and drops some. Among about 170,000 clones, more than 90% were seen once, and the ten largest hold 1.5% to 2%. The record originates from a study of T cell responses to AZD1222 COVID-19 vaccine. Study-level information: Second-dose intervals of approximately 4 or approximately 12 weeks were pooled. Regarding the study as a whole: Spike-specific TCR depth and breadth grew after two AZD1222 doses. Clonal diversity may have been underestimated, and the donors were mostly white British, with more females than males. The study identified only 6 or 7 AZD1222 recipients as seropositive at baseline.

Germline CDR1 MGHDK, CDR2 SYGVNS. V was pared by 5 bases and J by 7 bases, with 15 bases between. CDR3 length: 15 residues. This chain uses TRBV25-1 with TRBJ1-6; D uncertain. The sample here was peripheral blood, taken on day 0 of AZD1222 vaccination. The origin of this receptor is an adult in good health. The CDR3 DNA sequence: TGTGCCAGCAGTTCCCTGAGAGGGATCAATTCACCCCTCCACTTT. It is translated as CASSSLRGINSPLHF.